This T cell receptor (beta chain) was recovered during a study of CD8+ T cells in alopecia areata. This clone was picked up a small number of times. The gene names given are mouse names. The read terminates 4 residues ahead of where the CDR3 ends, so the germline J gene completes it. In each case, RNA was isolated and then reverse transcribed into cDNA as the sequencing template. Profiling relied on immunoSEQ multiplex PCR, and the TCRdb table lists in-frame clones only, not all of them. Sampling found over 250,000 clones, none seen once. Trimming removed 0 bases at V and 0 bases at J, with 6 bases between. Germline V gives CDR1 NSQYPW, CDR2 LRSPGD (reference sequence). The CDR3 has 15 amino acids. Scientists pooled cutaneous lymph node cells and sorted them on CD4, CD8alpha, NKG2D, NKG2ACE and other markers.

V and J are TRBV1 and TRBJ2-1; D is unclear. The TCR was taken from a C3H/HeJ mouse with alopecia areata. The mouse line has the MHC haplotype H2-k. Sample: CD4+ T cells sorted from a lymph node. CDR3 bases read: TGCACCTGCAGTGCAGATCTGGTTAACTATGCT. Its translation is CTCSADLVNYA. The CDR3 in full is CTCSADLVNYAEQFF.